Detailed here is one T cell receptor (beta chain). The antigen is not known. The record originates from a study of cytomegalovirus exposure and HLA in healthy donors. Notes on the study in general: About 87% or about 30% of the time was how often most TCR beta V segments were productive, according to an earlier analysis. Among immune exposure information, only CMV serostatus was available. HLA-A and HLA-B allele assignments for most subjects were reportedly predicted accurately using TCR beta sequences.

The PCR was carried out with 60 Vbeta primers and 13 Jbeta primers. Sequenced by immunoSEQ multiplex PCR; TCRdb stores in-frame clones only, minus some. The sample shows about 140,000 clones, about three quarters of them seen only once. The length of the CDR3 is 15 residues. Unmatched junction bases numbered 3, after V lost 4 bases and J lost 2 bases. CDR1 is MNHNS, CDR2 SASEGT, per germline. Samples came from healthy bone marrow donors. The chain couples TRBV6-1 to TRBJ2-4; TRBD1 agrees at 9 bases. Sequences were obtained from PBMCs. This receptor was taken from a woman aged 40 to 50 in good health and CMV-seronegative. CDR3: CASSGQGGTKNIQYF. CDR3 nucleotides: TGTGCCAGCAGTGGACAGGGGGGGACCAAAAACATTCAGTACTTC.